A single sample gave rise to the 12 T cell receptor beta chains below, sequenced in a study of identical twins. TCRdb processed the 5' RACE reads anew with MiXCR; each CDR3 protein has one entry. The repertoire has some 590,000 distinct CDR3 sequences, nearly 10% of them found once; the top ten carry roughly 3%. These data are also associated with another study on yellow fever vaccine responses in identical twins.

Sequenced material: PBMCs. The receptors shown here come from a young woman in good health.

The table lists this clonotype with a few counts. The V gene is TRBV5-1, the J gene TRBJ2-7, with a possible D match to TRBD1 (6 bases). The V end lost 0 bases, the J end lost 7 bases, and 17 bases lay between the germline ends. Per germline, CDR1 SGHRS and CDR2 YFSETQ. The CDR3 has 15 amino acids. This CDR3 is CASSLARGGGREQYF. For the CDR3, the DNA is TGCGCCAGCAGCTTGGCCAGGGGCGGAGGTCGGGAGCAGTACTTC.

This clonotype was counted ten times or more. This chain connects TRBV7-9 to TRBJ2-7; TRBD1 aligns across 7 bases. Germline V gene sequence: CDR1 SEHNR, CDR2 FQNEAQ (reference sequence). Unmatched junction bases numbered 9, after V lost 3 bases and J lost 1 base. The CDR3 length is 16 residues. CDR3 in DNA: TGTGCCAGCAGCTTCCAGGGACAGTCCCCATCCTACGAGCAGTACTTC. It translates to CASSFQGQSPSYEQYF.

This clonotype has ten or more counts. CDR3 residues: CASSYGDTAYEQYF. The CDR3, as DNA: TGTGCCAGCAGTTACGGGGACACCGCCTACGAGCAGTACTTC. The chain combines TRBV6-5 with TRBJ2-7; perhaps TRBD1 as D (6 bases). Germline loops: CDR1 MNHEY, CDR2 SVGAGI. Deletions cut 2 bases from V and 2 bases from J, with 10 bases between. The CDR3 has 14 amino acids.

The chain recombines TRBV7-3 with TRBJ1-1, with D perhaps TRBD1 (6 bases). V was clipped by 0 bases and J by 9 bases, with 11 bases between them. There are 13 residues in the CDR3. The V gene's germline CDR1 is SGHTA and CDR2 FQGTGA. The CDR3 DNA is TGTGCCAGCAGCTTAACCTCTACAGGGAAAGCTTTCTTT. It yields the protein CASSLTSTGKAFF.

The chain uses TRBV20-1 and TRBJ2-5, with 9 bases identical to TRBD2. V trimming: 6 bases; J trimming: 4 bases; junction bases outside the gene matches: 12. CDR1 is DFQATT and CDR2 is SNEGSKA in the germline V gene (reference sequence). The CDR3 totals 15 residues. For the CDR3, the DNA is TGCAGTGCCATTAAAGGTAGCGGGAGAGGAGAGACCCAGTACTTC. Residues: CSAIKGSGRGETQYF.

Only a few counts were recorded for this clonotype. V is TRBV27 and J is TRBJ1-2; no clear D gene. The length of the CDR3 is 14 residues. Trimming took 0 bases from V and 1 from J, leaving 6 bases between them. CDR1 is MNHEY and CDR2 is SMNVEV in the germline V gene (reference sequence). CDR3 DNA sequence: TGTGCCAGCAGTTTATCGTCGATTAACTATGGCTACACCTTC. Encoded protein: CASSLSSINYGYTF.

The chain links TRBV15 to TRBJ2-1, with 7 nucleotides matching TRBD1. CDR1 and CDR2 from the germline V gene are LNHNV and YYDKDF (reference sequence). V was clipped by 4 bases and J by 5 bases; unmatched bases: 5. The CDR3 is 14 amino acids. The CDR3 coding sequence is TGTGCCACCAGCAAGGGACAGCACAACAATGAGCAGTTCTTC. Translation gives CATSKGQHNNEQFF.

The table lists this clonotype with many counts. The rearrangement links TRBV5-1 to TRBJ2-2; 7 positions agree with TRBD2. Germline CDR1 is SGHRS and CDR2 is YFSETQ. The CDR3 totals 20 residues. Unmatched junction bases numbered 16, after V lost 0 bases and J lost 2 bases. CDR3 sequence (DNA): TGCGCCAGCAGCTTGGATGGTCCGCTAGCGGAGGACCTTAACACCGGGGAGCTGTTTTTT. It is translated as CASSLDGPLAEDLNTGELFF.

The genes are TRBV4-2 and TRBJ2-3; possible D gene TRBD2, 6 bases. The CDR3 has 17 amino acids. The V gene's germline CDR1 is LGHNA and CDR2 YNFKEQ. V shed 4 bases and J shed 1 base, with 18 bases lying between them. The CDR3 bases are TGTGCCAGCAGCCTTCTTGGGCGGGAATTAGGCACAGATACGCAGTATTTT. Residues: CASSLLGRELGTDTQYF.

This clonotype has a handful of counts. Written as DNA, the CDR3 is TGCAGTGCTAGAGGGCAGCGGGGCATAAACACCGGGGAGCTGTTTTTT. This encodes CSARGQRGINTGELFF. The J gene is TRBJ2-2, the V gene TRBV20-1; 7 nucleotides line up with TRBD2. The length of the CDR3 is 16 residues. V shed 1 base, J shed 2 bases, and the junction held 7 bases outside the gene matches. Germline assignment: CDR1 DFQATT and CDR2 SNEGSKA (reference sequence).

V gene TRBV7-2 combines with J gene TRBJ2-1; D gene unclear. In germline, CDR1 is SGHTA, CDR2 FQGNSA. Trimming took off 8 bases at V and 2 bases at J, with 13 bases between the two ends. The CDR3 sequence is 14 residues long. CDR3 in amino acids: CASAQASPYNEQFF. In nucleotides, the CDR3 is TGTGCCAGCGCCCAGGCGTCCCCCTACAATGAGCAGTTCTTC.

This clonotype occurred a few times. The chain's CDR3 is CASSADRGVVNEQFF. CDR3 nucleotide sequence: TGTGCCAGCAGTGCTGACAGGGGGGTCGTCAATGAGCAGTTCTTC. The chain has TRBV12-3 or TRBV12-4 and TRBJ2-1; 9 nucleotides agree with TRBD1. V lost 5 bases to trimming and J lost 6 bases; unmatched junction nucleotides: 8. CDR3 length: 15 residues.